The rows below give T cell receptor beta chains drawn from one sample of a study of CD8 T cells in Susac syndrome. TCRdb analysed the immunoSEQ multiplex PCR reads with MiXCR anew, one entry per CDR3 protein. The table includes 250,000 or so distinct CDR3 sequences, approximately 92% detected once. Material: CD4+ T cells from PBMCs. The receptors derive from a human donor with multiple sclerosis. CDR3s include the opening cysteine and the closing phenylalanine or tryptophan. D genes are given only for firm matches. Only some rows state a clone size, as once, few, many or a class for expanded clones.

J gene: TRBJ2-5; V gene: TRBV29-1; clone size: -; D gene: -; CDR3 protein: CSVEGGLLNRETQYF; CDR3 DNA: TGCAGCGTTGAAGGGGGGCTTCTAAATAGGGAGACCCAGTACTTC
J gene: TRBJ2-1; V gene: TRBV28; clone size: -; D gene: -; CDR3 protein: CASSFFRLASEQFF; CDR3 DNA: TGTGCCAGCAGTTTCTTTCGTCTAGCCAGTGAGCAGTTCTTC
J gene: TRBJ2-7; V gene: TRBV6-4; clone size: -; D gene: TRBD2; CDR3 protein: CASSVTAGTSGEQYF; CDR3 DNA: TGTGCCAGCAGTGTTACCGCCGGGACTAGCGGCGAGCAGTACTTC
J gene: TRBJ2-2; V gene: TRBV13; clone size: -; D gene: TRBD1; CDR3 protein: CASSLNYRTGNTGELFF; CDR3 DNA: TGTGCCAGCAGCTTAAATTACCGGACAGGGAACACCGGGGAGCTGTTTTTT
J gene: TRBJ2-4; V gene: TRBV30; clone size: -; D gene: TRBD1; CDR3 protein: CAAKGQLAKNIQYF; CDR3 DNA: TGTGCCGCGAAGGGACAGCTAGCCAAAAACATTCAGTACTTC
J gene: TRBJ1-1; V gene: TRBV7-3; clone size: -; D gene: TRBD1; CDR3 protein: CASSLETGGMNTEAFF; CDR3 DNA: TGTGCCAGCAGCTTAGAAACAGGGGGGATGAACACTGAAGCTTTCTTT
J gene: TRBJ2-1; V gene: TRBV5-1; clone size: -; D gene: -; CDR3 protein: CASSFRQGGKRDNEQFF; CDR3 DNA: TGCGCCAGCAGCTTCCGACAGGGCGGGAAACGAGACAATGAGCAGTTCTTC
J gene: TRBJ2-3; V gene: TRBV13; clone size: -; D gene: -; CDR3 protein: CASSVGHRRSTSTDTQYF; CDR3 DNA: TGTGCCAGCAGCGTTGGGCACAGACGCAGTACGTCCACAGATACGCAGTATTTT
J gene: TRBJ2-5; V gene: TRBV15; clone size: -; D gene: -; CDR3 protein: CATSRQIQETQYF; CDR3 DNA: TGTGCCACCAGCAGACAGATCCAAGAGACCCAGTACTTC
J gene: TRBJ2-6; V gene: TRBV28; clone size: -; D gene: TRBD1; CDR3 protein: CASSPSGQGSGANVLTF; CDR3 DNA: TGTGCCAGCAGCCCATCGGGACAGGGCTCTGGGGCCAACGTCCTGACTTTC
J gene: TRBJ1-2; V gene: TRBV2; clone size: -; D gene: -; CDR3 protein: CASREQGPSYGYTF; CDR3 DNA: TGTGCCAGCAGGGAACAGGGACCCAGCTATGGCTACACCTTC
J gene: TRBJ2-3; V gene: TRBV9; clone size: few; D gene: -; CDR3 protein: CASSVADTQYF; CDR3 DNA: TGTGCCAGCAGCGTAGCAGATACGCAGTATTTT
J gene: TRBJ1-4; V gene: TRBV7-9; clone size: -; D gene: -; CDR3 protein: CATGRSGNEKLFF; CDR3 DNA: TGTGCCACGGGGCGGAGCGGTAATGAAAAACTGTTTTTT
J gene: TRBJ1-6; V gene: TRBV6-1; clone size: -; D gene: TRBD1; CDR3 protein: CASSGILGQGGSPLHF; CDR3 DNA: TGTGCCAGCAGTGGAATACTGGGACAGGGAGGATCACCCCTCCACTTT
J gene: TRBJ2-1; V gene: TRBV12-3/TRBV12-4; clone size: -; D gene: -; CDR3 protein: CASSVTRSEQFF; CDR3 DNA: TGTGCCAGCAGTGTCACTAGATCGGAGCAGTTCTTC
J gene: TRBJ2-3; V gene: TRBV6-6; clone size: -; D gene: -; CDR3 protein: CASTRLDTQYF; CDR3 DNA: TGTGCCAGCACCCGTCTTGATACGCAGTATTTT
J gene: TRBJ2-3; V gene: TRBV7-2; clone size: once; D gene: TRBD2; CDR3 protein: CASSATSVTDTQYF; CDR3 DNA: TGTGCCAGCAGCGCGACTAGCGTAACAGATACGCAGTATTTT
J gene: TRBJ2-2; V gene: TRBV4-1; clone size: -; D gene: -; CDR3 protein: CASSQPLFVRGDTGELFF; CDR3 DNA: TGCGCCAGCAGCCAGCCCCTTTTCGTCAGAGGGGACACCGGGGAGCTGTTTTTT
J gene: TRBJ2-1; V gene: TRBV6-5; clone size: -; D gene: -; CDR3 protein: CASSFGVYNEQFF; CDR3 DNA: TGTGCCAGCAGTTTCGGGGTCTACAATGAGCAGTTCTTC
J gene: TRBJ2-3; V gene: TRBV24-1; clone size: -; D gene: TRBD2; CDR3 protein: CATSDVGLAGDTDTQYF; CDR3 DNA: TGTGCCACCAGTGACGTCGGACTAGCGGGGGACACAGATACGCAGTATTTT
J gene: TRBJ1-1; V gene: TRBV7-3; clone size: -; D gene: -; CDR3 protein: CASSSMGYTEAFF; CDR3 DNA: TGTGCCAGCAGCTCCATGGGGTACACTGAAGCTTTCTTT
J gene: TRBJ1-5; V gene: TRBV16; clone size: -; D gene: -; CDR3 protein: CASSQSGGQPQHF; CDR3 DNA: TGTGCCAGCAGCCAATCGGGAGGGCAGCCCCAGCATTTT
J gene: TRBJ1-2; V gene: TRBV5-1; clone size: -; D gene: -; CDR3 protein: CASSLGTGSVIYGYTF; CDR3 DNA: TGCGCCAGCAGCTTGGGAACAGGGTCAGTAATCTATGGCTACACCTTC
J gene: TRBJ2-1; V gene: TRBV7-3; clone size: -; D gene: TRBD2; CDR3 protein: CASSSQLEKRGADNEQFF; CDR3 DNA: TGTGCCAGCAGCTCCCAGTTGGAAAAGCGGGGGGCCGACAATGAGCAGTTCTTC
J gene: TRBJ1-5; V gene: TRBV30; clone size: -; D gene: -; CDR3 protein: CAWSVSTAGKSQPQHF; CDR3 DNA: TGTGCCTGGAGTGTATCCACAGCAGGGAAGAGTCAGCCCCAGCATTTT
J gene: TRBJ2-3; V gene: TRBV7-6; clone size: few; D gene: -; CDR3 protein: CASSLGPSADTQYF; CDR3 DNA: TGTGCCAGCAGCTTAGGGCCTAGCGCAGATACGCAGTATTTT
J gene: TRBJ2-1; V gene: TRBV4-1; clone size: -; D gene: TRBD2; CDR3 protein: CASSQPSGGSSYNEQFF; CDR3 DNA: TGCGCCAGCAGCCAACCTAGCGGGGGGAGCTCCTACAATGAGCAGTTCTTC
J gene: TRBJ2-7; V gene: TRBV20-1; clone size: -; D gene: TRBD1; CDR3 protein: CSARDQGQGAEEQYF; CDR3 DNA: TGCAGTGCTAGAGATCAGGGACAGGGGGCAGAAGAGCAGTACTTC
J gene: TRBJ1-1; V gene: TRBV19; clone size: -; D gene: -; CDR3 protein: CASSLGVLMNTEAFF; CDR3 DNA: TGTGCCAGTAGTCTCGGGGTCCTTATGAACACTGAAGCTTTCTTT
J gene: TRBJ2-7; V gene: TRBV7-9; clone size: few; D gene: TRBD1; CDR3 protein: CASSFGQGAGEQYF; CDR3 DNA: TGTGCCAGCAGCTTTGGACAGGGGGCGGGCGAGCAGTACTTC
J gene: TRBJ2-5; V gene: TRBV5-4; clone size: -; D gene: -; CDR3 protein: CASSPNLLDTQYF; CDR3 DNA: TGTGCCAGCAGCCCCAACCTTCTCGATACCCAGTACTTC
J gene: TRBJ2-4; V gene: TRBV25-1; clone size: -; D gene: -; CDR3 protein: CASSERGSGRGGIQYF; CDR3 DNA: TGTGCCAGCAGTGAACGGGGCTCGGGAAGGGGCGGCATTCAGTACTTC
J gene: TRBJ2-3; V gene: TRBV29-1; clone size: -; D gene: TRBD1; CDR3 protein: CSAGTGLTDTQYF; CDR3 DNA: TGCAGCGCCGGGACAGGTCTAACAGATACGCAGTATTTT
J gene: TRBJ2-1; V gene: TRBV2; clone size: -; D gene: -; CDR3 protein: CASSEAQGYNEQFF; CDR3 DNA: TGTGCCAGCAGTGAAGCGCAAGGATACAATGAGCAGTTCTTC
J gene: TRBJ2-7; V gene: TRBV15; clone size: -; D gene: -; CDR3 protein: CATSRDRPYEQYF; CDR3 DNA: TGTGCCACCAGCAGAGATCGCCCATACGAGCAGTACTTC
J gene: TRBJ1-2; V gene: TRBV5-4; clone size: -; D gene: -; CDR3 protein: CASSLAIGGVYGYTF; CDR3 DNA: TGTGCCAGCAGCTTGGCTATAGGGGGGGTCTATGGCTACACCTTC
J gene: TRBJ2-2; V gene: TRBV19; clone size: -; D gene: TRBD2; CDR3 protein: CASSIGLAGLGPNTGELFF; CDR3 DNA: TGTGCCAGTAGTATTGGACTAGCGGGACTGGGGCCGAACACCGGGGAGCTGTTTTTT
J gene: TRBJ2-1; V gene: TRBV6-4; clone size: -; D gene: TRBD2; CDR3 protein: CASSVLAGAYNEQFF; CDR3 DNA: TGTGCCAGCAGCGTACTAGCGGGAGCCTACAATGAGCAGTTCTTC
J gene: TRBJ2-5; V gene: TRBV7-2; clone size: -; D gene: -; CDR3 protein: CASSPLSHGQETQYF; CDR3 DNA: TGTGCCAGCAGCCCACTGTCGCACGGCCAAGAGACCCAGTACTTC
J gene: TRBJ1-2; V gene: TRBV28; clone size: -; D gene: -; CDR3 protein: CASSQMIGTYGYTF; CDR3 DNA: TGTGCCAGCAGTCAGATGATCGGGACATACGGCTACACCTTC
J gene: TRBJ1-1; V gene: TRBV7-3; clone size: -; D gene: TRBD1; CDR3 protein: CASSATGGGTEAFF; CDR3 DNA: TGTGCCAGCAGCGCCACAGGGGGCGGCACTGAAGCTTTCTTT
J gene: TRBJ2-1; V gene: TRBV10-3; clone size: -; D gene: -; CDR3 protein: CATQAGGSYNEQFF; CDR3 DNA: TGTGCCACCCAAGCGGGTGGCTCCTACAATGAGCAGTTCTTC
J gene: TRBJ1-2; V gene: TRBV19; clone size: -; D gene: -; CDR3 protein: CASSIDTRRGYTF; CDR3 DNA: TGTGCCAGTAGTATAGATACCCGTCGTGGCTACACCTTC
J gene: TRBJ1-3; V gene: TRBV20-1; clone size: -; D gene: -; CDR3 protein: CSARDPFRNLPSGNTIYF; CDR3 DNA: TGCAGTGCTAGAGATCCTTTCAGGAATCTCCCCTCTGGAAACACCATATATTTT
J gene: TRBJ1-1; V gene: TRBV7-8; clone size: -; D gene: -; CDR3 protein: CASSLAGTANTEAFF; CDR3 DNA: TGTGCCAGCAGCTTAGCCGGGACCGCGAACACTGAAGCTTTCTTT
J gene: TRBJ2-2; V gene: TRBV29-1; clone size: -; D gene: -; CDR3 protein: CSVDERAGELFF; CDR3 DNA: TGCAGCGTTGATGAGAGGGCCGGGGAGCTGTTTTTT
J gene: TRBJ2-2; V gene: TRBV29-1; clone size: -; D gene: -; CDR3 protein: CSVPSYTGELFF; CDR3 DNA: TGCAGCGTGCCTTCTTACACCGGGGAGCTGTTTTTT
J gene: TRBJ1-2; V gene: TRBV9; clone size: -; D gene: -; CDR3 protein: CASSVAGTNYGYTF; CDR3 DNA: TGTGCCAGCAGCGTAGCAGGCACTAACTATGGCTACACCTTC
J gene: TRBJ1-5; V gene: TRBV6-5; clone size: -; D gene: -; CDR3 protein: CASSSQGNSLSQPQHF; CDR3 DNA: TGTGCCAGCAGTTCTCAGGGGAACTCGTTGTCGCAGCCCCAGCATTTT
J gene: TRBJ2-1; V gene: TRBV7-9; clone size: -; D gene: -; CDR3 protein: CASSTPMREQFF; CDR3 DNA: TGTGCCAGCAGCACTCCGATGCGTGAGCAGTTCTTC
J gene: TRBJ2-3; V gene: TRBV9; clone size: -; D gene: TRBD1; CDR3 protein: CASSVRGDRGTDTQYF; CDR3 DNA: TGTGCCAGCAGCGTGAGGGGGGACAGGGGCACAGATACGCAGTATTTT
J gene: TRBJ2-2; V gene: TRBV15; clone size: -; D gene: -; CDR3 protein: CATSLGGPWTGELFF; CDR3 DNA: TGTGCCACCAGTCTCGGGGGACCCTGGACCGGGGAGCTGTTTTTT
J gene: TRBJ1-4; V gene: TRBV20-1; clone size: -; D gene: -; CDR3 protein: CSARVGLNEKLFF; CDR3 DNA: TGCAGTGCTAGAGTGGGGCTTAATGAAAAACTGTTTTTT
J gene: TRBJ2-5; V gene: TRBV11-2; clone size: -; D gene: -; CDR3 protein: CASSLVRGVRETQYF; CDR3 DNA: TGTGCCAGCAGCTTAGTAAGGGGTGTTAGGGAGACCCAGTACTTC
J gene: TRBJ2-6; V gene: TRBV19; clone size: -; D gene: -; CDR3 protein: CASTTDRLSSGANVLTF; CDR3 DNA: TGTGCCAGTACTACCGACAGGCTTTCCTCTGGGGCCAACGTCCTGACTTTC